This T cell receptor (beta chain) was found in a study of Graves' ophthalmopathy and Graves' hyperthyroidism (dated by TCRdb to the late 2010s). General notes on the study: Peripheral blood was collected at initial diagnosis, prior to any treatment. Once sampling was done, hyperthyroidism patients were given methimazole at a starting dose of 30 mg daily, while ophthalmopathy patients were given high-dose intravenous methylprednisolone. To explore V-J signatures that distinguish ophthalmopathy from hyperthyroidism, a discovery set of about a hundred patients was enrolled, made up of 40 to 45 with ophthalmopathy and 57 with stable hyperthyroidism. In total, under 150 blood samples were TCR-sequenced: around 42 ophthalmopathy, over 70 hyperthyroidism and roughly 17 hyperthyroidism-to-ophthalmopathy patients. The 90 or so discovery patients were randomly split 7:3 into training and test sets. The study used TCR beta repertoire signatures to distinguish Graves' ophthalmopathy from Graves' hyperthyroidism and to predict progression to ophthalmopathy. In roughly 6 hyperthyroidism patients, the T-cell repertoires found in thyroid tissue were compared with those found in blood. For independent validation, a separate cohort was made up of approximately 19 hyperthyroidism patients plus 17 patients who later progressed from hyperthyroidism to ophthalmopathy. Overall results and qualifications from the work: In validation, the model predicted ophthalmopathy progression with 70.59% sensitivity and roughly 72% specificity; around twelve predicted patients were CT-confirmed with GO in a median of about 6.1 months. Most expanded thyroid clonotypes with frequency above 0.001 were also detected in blood, suggesting blood repertoires may reflect the thyroid immune response. No statistical method was used to set the sample size in advance, and the investigators knew which group each participant was assigned to. In cross-validation, the 13-signature model distinguished ophthalmopathy from stable hyperthyroidism with 85% to 90% sensitivity and about 84% specificity, and in the test set the corresponding values were roughly 78% and 74%.

The ophthalmopathy patients had moderately to severely active disease, with a Clinical Activity Score of 3 or higher, a NOSPECS grade of 4 or higher, and a disease duration of less than 3 months. Patients were excluded if they had other autoimmune diseases, uncontrolled infections, pregnancy or lactation. Clinical symptoms, serum thyroxine, TRAb, thyroid ultrasound and orbital computed tomography were used for diagnosis. Ficoll-Paque density gradient centrifugation was used to isolate PBMCs from 8.5 to 10 ml of fresh peripheral blood. Total RNA was extracted using Trizol reagent, and RNA quality was checked on an Agilent 2100 Bioanalyzer. TCR beta CDR3 regions were amplified from RNA transcripts for repertoire sequencing. HTBI primers and the Qiagen OneStep RT-PCR kit were used in a first-round RT-PCR, which was followed by a second-round multiplex PCR, size selection and purification. Libraries were sequenced on an Illumina HiSeq2000 using paired-end 100 bp reads. As for the authors' bioinformatics: SOAPnuke was used to process the reads, throwing out any read that had adapters, had uncalled bases, had a mean Phred below 15, or lacked an exact constant-primer or identifier match. High-quality paired reads were merged with COPE v1.2.5. Unique nucleotide sequences were defined as clonotypes and aligned to IMGT TRB V, D and J references using MiTCR v1.1. Only V-J combinations with frequency above 0.0001 were analysed, covering 99.2% of repertoires. For each V-J combination, a TCR clonal expansion and chaos score was defined as the ratio of F50 clonal expansion to chaos observed in the TCRdist matrix. Features were reduced by Welch's t-statistics and random forest to approximately 13 V-J combinations, which fed a naive Bayes classifier. Thyroid-blood repertoire similarity was quantified with the Morisita-Horn index. The public reads were reprocessed in TCRdb via fastp at Q25 and MiXCR, keeping in-frame beta chains. Each CDR3 protein appears once, grouped with its most common genes and DNA. These V and J calls originate from TCRdb's pipeline instead of the authors' own analysis. This sample lists some 400,000 distinct CDR3 sequences; around 17% were detected once. Clones ranked in the top ten supply roughly 1.5% of the sample.

This clonotype was seen ten or more times. Its specific antigen is unknown. No base quality values were provided; no much bigger clone lies one nucleotide off. The V end gives up 4 bases and the J end 4 bases, leaving 9 bases in the junction not matched to a gene. CDR1 and CDR2 were assigned from the germline V gene as SGHDT and YYEEEE. Taken from cysteine to phenylalanine, the CDR3 has 16 residues. Only the CDR3 DNA is retained, 48 bases long and in frame from the first base. The material sequenced was peripheral blood. The receptor comes from a woman between 18 and 29 years old with Graves' ophthalmopathy. Donor details come from another sample of the same person, matched by shared clones. This receptor chain uses TRBV5-6 and TRBJ1-5, with 9 bases aligning to TRBD1. The CDR3 loop reads CASSLRTGASNQPQHF. The DNA sequence follows: TGTGCCAGCAGCCTCAGGACAGGGGCCTCTAATCAGCCCCAGCATTTT.